These 22 T cell receptor beta chains share one sample of origin, sequenced in a study of shared clonotypes between healthy human individuals (dated by TCRdb to the early 2020s). To prepare the library, the immunoSEQ multiplex PCR assay was applied. TCRdb stores this immuneACCESS table with in-frame sequences only. Part of the clones is absent; in the studies checked, under half of the shortfall reflects unresolved V genes, and no reason is known for the rest. This sample lists 2 million to 2.5 million clones; approximately 93% were detected once. The ten largest clones take up under 0.45% of the sample. The material sequenced was naive CD4+ T cells from PBMCs. The label giving this sample's cell subset or site can be read as: CD45RA+ positively selected. The receptors were gathered from a young man in good health. Some clones in this sample may be carry-over from other donors' samples.

This chain connects TRBV7-3 to TRBJ2-7, with 8 nucleotides matching TRBD2. Trimming at V came to 4 bases and at J to 2 bases, leaving 4 bases not matched to a gene. CDR1 SGHTA and CDR2 FQGTGA come from the germline V gene. The CDR3 is 14 residues long. The CDR3 DNA follows: TGTGCCAGCAGCTCGTGGACTAGCCCCTACGAGCAGTACTTC. This gives the protein CASSSWTSPYEQYF. The full variable domain, completed using reference TRBV7-3 and TRBJ2-7, is GAGVSQTPSNKVTEKGKYVELRCDPISGHTALYWYRQSLGQGPEFLIYFQGTGAADDSGLPNDRFFAVRPEGSVSTLKIQRTERGDSAVYLCASSSWTSPYEQYFGPGTRLTVT.

The V and J genes are TRBV5-4 and TRBJ2-7, with 12 bases lining up with TRBD2. J gave up 2 bases and V 5 bases, and 5 bases lay outside the gene matches. There are 15 residues in the CDR3. CDR1 and CDR2 (germline): SGHNT, YYREEE (reference sequence). The CDR3 loop is CASRSGLAGTYEQYF. DNA of the CDR3: TGTGCCAGCAGGTCCGGACTAGCGGGGACCTACGAGCAGTACTTC.

The chain recombines TRBV5-1 with TRBJ1-1, with 8 bases lining up with TRBD1. Germline CDR1 SGHRS, CDR2 YFSETQ. V lost 4 bases to trimming and J lost 8 bases; unmatched junction nucleotides: 13. The CDR3 length is 15 residues. The CDR3 sequence is CASSLVAGGVPEAFF. CDR3 coding DNA: TGCGCCAGCAGCCTGGTCGCAGGGGGCGTCCCCGAAGCTTTCTTT.

The chain has TRBV19 and TRBJ1-5, with no clear D. Germline V gives CDR1 LNHDA, CDR2 SQIVND (reference sequence). V shed 1 base and J shed 1 base, with 5 bases lying between them. The CDR3 runs 14 residues. The CDR3 DNA is TGTGCCAGTAGTATAGCCAGCAGCAATCAGCCCCAGCATTTT. It is translated as CASSIASSNQPQHF.

In nucleotides, the CDR3 is TGTGCCAGCAGTTTAAGTCAATCGGGGGTGATAAGTGGCTACACCTTC. It encodes CASSLSQSGVISGYTF. The gene calls are TRBV28 and TRBJ1-2; a possible D gene is TRBD1 (5 bases). CDR3 length: 16 residues. V lost 2 bases and J lost 7, with 20 bases in between. Germline assignment: CDR1 MDHEN and CDR2 SYDVKM.

This chain links TRBV29-1 with TRBJ2-5; a possible D gene is TRBD2 (5 bases). The germline CDR1 and CDR2 sequences are SQVTM and ANQGSEA. This CDR3 is built from 12 residues. V lost 0 bases, J lost 11 bases, and 13 bases lay in between. The CDR3 is CSVEEGNREQYF. The CDR3 region has the DNA TGCAGCGTTGAAGAGGGTAATAGGGAGCAGTACTTC.

The rearrangement uses TRBV28 and TRBJ2-7; 8 bases agree with TRBD1. CDR3 length equals 16 residues. The J segment lost 3 bases and the V segment lost 6 bases, leaving 13 bases of the junction unmatched. Germline values: CDR1 MDHEN, CDR2 SYDVKM. CDR3 protein: CASRAGGAFLRYEQYF. The CDR3 DNA sequence: TGTGCCAGCAGGGCAGGGGGCGCCTTTCTCCGCTACGAGCAGTACTTC. The complete variable domain, with remaining parts taken from reference TRBV28 and TRBJ2-7, reads DVKVTQSSRYLVKRTGEKVFLECVQDMDHENMFWYRQDPGLGLRLIYFSYDVKMKEKGDIPEGYSVSREKKERFSLILESASTNQTSMYLCASRAGGAFLRYEQYFGPGTRLTVT.

This chain uses TRBV6-6 with TRBJ1-5, with D perhaps TRBD1 (6 bases). Germline CDR1 MNHNY, CDR2 SVGAGI (reference sequence). V lost 2 bases and J 8 bases, leaving 16 bases between the germline ends. This CDR3 region has 15 residues. The CDR3 is CASSYTSGVPKPQHF. In nucleotides, the CDR3 is TGTGCCAGCAGTTACACATCAGGGGTCCCTAAGCCCCAGCATTTT.

The V gene is TRBV5-1, the J gene TRBJ2-1; 11 bases map to TRBD2. V lost 2 bases and J lost 8; bases outside the gene matches: 6. CDR3 length equals 15 residues. Germline V CDR1 and CDR2: SGHRS, YFSETQ. The CDR3 here is CASSFIAGGPDEQFF. The CDR3 DNA sequence: TGCGCCAGCAGCTTTATAGCGGGAGGGCCGGATGAGCAGTTCTTC.

DNA of the CDR3: TGTGCCAGCGGGGGGGCATCGGGAGGATACGAGCAGTACTTC. Its translation is CASGGASGGYEQYF. The genes are TRBV6-5 and TRBJ2-7; D is perhaps TRBD2 (7 bases). V was pared by 8 bases and J by 4 bases, with 18 bases between. There are 14 residues in the CDR3. The germline CDR1 and CDR2 sequences are MNHEY and SVGAGI.

The chain has TRBV28 and TRBJ1-2; the match to TRBD1 covers 7 bases. The CDR3 is made up of 13 amino acids. Trimming cost V 6 bases and J 4 bases; bases outside gene matches: 5. CDR1 is MDHEN and CDR2 is SYDVKM in the germline V gene. This CDR3 is CASSADRAYGYTF. The DNA for the CDR3 is TGTGCCAGCAGCGCAGACAGGGCCTATGGCTACACCTTC.

This sequence joins TRBV5-1 and TRBJ1-2, with a weak D call TRBD1 (5 bases). CDR1 and CDR2 from the germline V gene are SGHRS and YFSETQ. The CDR3 has 16 amino acids. Trimming pared 0 bases from V and 7 bases from J, leaving 19 bases between. The CDR3 reads CASSLGQSNYAGGYTF. The DNA for the CDR3 is TGCGCCAGCAGCTTGGGACAGTCTAATTATGCGGGTGGCTACACCTTC. The whole variable domain, filled in from reference TRBV5-1 and TRBJ1-2, reads KAGVTQTPRYLIKTRGQQVTLSCSPISGHRSVSWYQQTPGQGLQFLFEYFSETQRNKGNFPGRFSGRQFSNSRSEMNVSTLELGDSALYLCASSLGQSNYAGGYTFGSGTRLTVV.

CDR3 in DNA: TGCGCCAGCAGTTCCCCGGGAGGAAACTACGAGCAGTACTTC. Encoded protein: CASSSPGGNYEQYF. The chain couples TRBV5-1 to TRBJ2-7; the match to TRBD2 covers 7 bases. The CDR3 has 14 residues. V shed 5 bases and J 3 bases; nucleotides not matched to a gene: 8. Germline CDR1 SGHRS, CDR2 YFSETQ. Based on the CDR3 plus reference TRBV5-1 and TRBJ2-7, the full variable domain is KAGVTQTPRYLIKTRGQQVTLSCSPISGHRSVSWYQQTPGQGLQFLFEYFSETQRNKGNFPGRFSGRQFSNSRSEMNVSTLELGDSALYLCASSSPGGNYEQYFGPGTRLTVT.

V is TRBV27 and J is TRBJ1-2; 8 bases map to TRBD1. CDR3 size: 15 residues. The ends lost 8 bases at V and 6 bases at J; junction bases unmatched: 14. Germline-derived CDR1 and CDR2 are MNHEY and SMNVEV (reference sequence). The chain's CDR3 is CASGRSAGGADGYTF. CDR3 nucleotide sequence: TGTGCCAGCGGGCGTTCTGCAGGGGGCGCCGATGGCTACACCTTC.

This sequence joins TRBV15 and TRBJ1-4; D may be TRBD1 (5 bases). The CDR3 is 15 residues long. V was pared by 0 bases and J by 8 bases, with 13 bases between. CDR1 and CDR2 (germline): LNHNV, YYDKDF (reference sequence). In DNA form, the CDR3 reads TGTGCCACCAGCAGAGATCAAGGGGCGTGGGAAAAACTGTTTTTT. Translation: CATSRDQGAWEKLFF.

The rearrangement uses TRBV9 and TRBJ2-2; D is perhaps TRBD1 (6 bases). The germline CDR1 and CDR2 sequences are SGDLS and YYNGEE. This CDR3 contains 15 residues. V was pared by 5 bases and J by 3 bases, with 14 bases between. The CDR3 is CASRGGGADTGELFF. The CDR3 nucleotides are TGTGCCAGCAGGGGTGGGGGCGCCGACACCGGGGAGCTGTTTTTT.

This clone was seen a few times. This chain connects TRBV28 to TRBJ1-5; D ambiguous. There are 13 residues in the CDR3. Germline CDR1 reads MDHEN; CDR2 reads SYDVKM. Trimming stripped 9 bases from V and 7 bases from J, with 16 bases between. The CDR3 nucleotides read TGTGCCAGTCTCGGACCAAGCCGGCAGCCCCAGCATTTT. This codes for CASLGPSRQPQHF.

This chain connects TRBV5-1 to TRBJ2-1; D remains unclear. V was shortened by 4 bases and J by 6 bases, with 5 bases between the two germline ends. Looked up from germline, CDR1 is SGHRS and CDR2 is YFSETQ. CDR3 size: 11 residues. The DNA of the CDR3 is TGCGCCAGCAGCCAGACCAATGAGCAGTTCTTC. This encodes CASSQTNEQFF. The full variable domain, in which reference TRBV5-1 and TRBJ2-1 provide the parts outside the CDR3, is KAGVTQTPRYLIKTRGQQVTLSCSPISGHRSVSWYQQTPGQGLQFLFEYFSETQRNKGNFPGRFSGRQFSNSRSEMNVSTLELGDSALYLCASSQTNEQFFGPGTRLTVL.

V usage is TRBV27 and J usage is TRBJ1-2; 7 nucleotides agree with TRBD1. Germline values: CDR1 MNHEY, CDR2 SMNVEV (reference sequence). The CDR3 spans 15 residues. V dropped 6 bases and J dropped 5; count of bases not matched to a gene: 12. CDR3: CASRLTTGIGYGYTF. In DNA form, the CDR3 reads TGTGCCAGCAGACTTACGACAGGGATCGGGTATGGCTACACCTTC.

This chain uses TRBV5-1 with TRBJ1-3; D gene unclear. The CDR3 is 16 residues long. CDR1 SGHRS and CDR2 YFSETQ come from the germline V gene. V was cut by 2 bases and J by 1 base, with 13 bases left in between. This CDR3 reads CASSFLGLHSGNTIYF. CDR3 bases: TGCGCCAGCAGCTTTCTGGGTCTGCATTCTGGAAACACCATATATTTT.

The chain couples TRBV2 to TRBJ1-1, with 7 bases aligning to TRBD1. CDR1 and CDR2 (germline): SNHLY, FYNNEI. The CDR3 is 17 amino acids. V lost 6 bases, J lost 3 bases, and 16 bases stayed unmatched. The CDR3 sequence is CASRAMRGRGPDTEAFF. Written as DNA, the CDR3 is TGTGCCAGCAGAGCCATGAGGGGGCGCGGTCCGGACACTGAAGCTTTCTTT.

The rearrangement links TRBV2 to TRBJ2-3; 14 nucleotides align to TRBD2. Germline V gives CDR1 SNHLY, CDR2 FYNNEI. The CDR3 is 16 amino acids. V lost 8 bases and J lost 5; bases outside the gene matches: 9. This chain's CDR3 is CASRLAGGPSGDTQYF. Written as DNA, the CDR3 is TGTGCCAGCCGACTAGCGGGAGGGCCATCGGGAGATACGCAGTATTTT.